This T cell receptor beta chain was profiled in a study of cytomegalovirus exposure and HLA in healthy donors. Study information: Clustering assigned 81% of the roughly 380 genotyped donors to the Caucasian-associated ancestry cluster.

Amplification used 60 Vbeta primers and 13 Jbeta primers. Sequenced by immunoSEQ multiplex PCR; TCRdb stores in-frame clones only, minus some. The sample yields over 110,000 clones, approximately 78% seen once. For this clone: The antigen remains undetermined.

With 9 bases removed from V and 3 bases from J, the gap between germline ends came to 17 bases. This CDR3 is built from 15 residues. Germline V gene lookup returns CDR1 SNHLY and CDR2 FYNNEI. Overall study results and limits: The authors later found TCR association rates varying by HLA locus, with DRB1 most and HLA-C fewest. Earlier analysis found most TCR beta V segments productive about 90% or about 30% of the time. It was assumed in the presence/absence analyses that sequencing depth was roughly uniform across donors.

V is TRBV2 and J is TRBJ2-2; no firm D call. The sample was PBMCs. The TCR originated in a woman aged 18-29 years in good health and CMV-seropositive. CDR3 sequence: CASFRPGRDTGELFF. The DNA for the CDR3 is TGTGCCAGTTTTCGGCCAGGAAGAGACACCGGGGAGCTGTTTTTT.